The entry below describes one TCR beta chain. Its antigen is currently not known. No much larger clone is present one base from it, and per-base qualities are unavailable. This record belongs to a study of T cell responses to AZD1222 COVID-19 vaccine (dated by TCRdb to about 2021). For context, the study as a whole: Because spike-specific TCR depth and breadth did not differ between the two schedules, AZD1222 recipients who got a second dose at roughly 4 weeks were pooled with those who got a second dose at roughly 12 weeks. Trial participants were enrolled by age into 18-55, 56-69 and 70-plus year subgroups, with around 150, 28 and 57 TCR-sequenced participants respectively. TCR sequencing was performed for roughly 250 trial participants, of whom some 200 were given two doses of AZD1222 and 26 were given two doses of MenACWY control vaccine. General conclusions and limits of the study: Vaccine-associated CD4 TCRs spanned the whole spike protein, with dominant responses in regions 160-218 and 743-854. Only 5 to 7 AZD1222 recipients were SARS-CoV-2 seropositive at baseline, limiting conclusions about previously exposed vaccinees. In the small 56-69-year group, the increase in depth fell short of significance, most likely because of low power. Participants were mostly white British, with more females than males. The authors suggested clonal diversity may have been underestimated. Nearly half of unique spike-specific TCRs reportedly recognized epitopes outside regions mutated in the B.1.351 and B.1.1.7 variants. Because no day 14 peak-response samples were available, repertoires were characterized only after the peak T cell response. Spike-specific TCR breadth and depth rose significantly after two AZD1222 doses compared with day 0 and with MenACWY recipients.

What the time point label conveys for this sample: baseline before first vaccination. Vaccinee samples were obtained from the UK trials COV001 and COV002, which included a single-blind randomized controlled phase 2/3 trial of AZD1222 (ChAdOx1 nCoV-19) in healthy adults. For TCRbeta chain sequencing, PBMC samples from trial participants were taken at day 0 and at day 28 after the second dose. The CDR3 regions of human TCRbeta chains were analyzed by immunosequencing. The authors' pipeline ran thus. TCRs in the repertoires were matched against a reference library of SARS-CoV-2-specific TCRs that had been generated with the MIRA antigen-specificity platform. Breadth was defined as the fraction of unique TCRs that were SARS-CoV-2-associated. Depth was defined as the fraction of total T cells that were SARS-CoV-2-associated. Using the MIRA data, each spike-specific TCR was mapped to the spike region that the TCR reacts to and placed in a CD4 or CD8 class. Log10-transformed breadth and depth values were compared by one-way ANOVA with Sidak's multiple comparisons tests. As stored in TCRdb, this immuneACCESS dataset retains in-frame rearrangements with V and J assigned. A fraction of the clones does not appear; measured against another copy, unresolved V genes explain less than half of the discrepancy, and the remainder lacks a known reason. That table supplies the V and J calls and clone size; D and trimming were determined from the DNA. This sample gives about 97,000 clones in total; about 89% of them show up just once. The ten largest clonotypes hold approximately 7% of the sample.

V ends up 10 bases short and J 7 bases short, with an unmatched junction base count of 13. The CDR3 starts with the cysteine, ends with the phenylalanine, and has 13 residues. CDR3 DNA is the only sequence kept; it has 39 bases, read in frame from the first base. According to the germline V gene, CDR1 reads MNHEY and CDR2 reads SVGAGI. The clonotype originates from an adult in good health. The sequenced sample was peripheral blood, obtained on day 0 of AZD1222 vaccination. The V and J genes are TRBV6-5 and TRBJ2-7, with 7 middle bases fitting TRBD1. The DNA is TGTGCCACTAAATTGGGACAGACTCGAGAGCAGTACTTC. The resulting protein is CATKLGQTREQYF.